This is a list of T cell receptor beta chains from one sample in a study of shared clonotypes between healthy human individuals. Sequencing was performed with immunoSEQ multiplex PCR; in TCRdb, only in-frame clones are kept and a portion is missing. This sample has over 400,000 clones, with approximately 82% found just once. The specimen was PBMCs. Receptors were obtained from a woman in her thirties or forties in good health. Some clones in this sample may be carry-over from other donors' samples. The CDR3 runs from the conserved cysteine through the conserved F or W.

v_gene	j_gene	CDR3aa
TRBV2	TRBJ2-7	CASDRDSDEQYF
TRBV10-3	TRBJ1-6	CATEPGGRNNSPLHF
TRBV5-1	TRBJ2-6	CASSLAGSSGANVLTF
TRBV19	TRBJ1-4	CASSAKQGANEKLFF
TRBV5-6	TRBJ2-5	CASSFRLGGVAQYF
TRBV6-1	TRBJ2-5	CASYSLGAETQYF
TRBV2	TRBJ2-1	CASLSPTSYNEQFF
TRBV5-5	TRBJ1-5	CASSSGQASNQPQHF
TRBV5-6	TRBJ2-7	CASSLFGPTLAYEQYF
TRBV18	TRBJ2-7	CASSPPGLAAYEQYF
TRBV5-4	TRBJ2-7	CASSNRDGRYEQYF
TRBV7-2	TRBJ2-7	CASSLSDGYEQYF
TRBV5-1	TRBJ2-5	CASSLGLAGKETQYF
TRBV30	TRBJ2-1	CAWRGPGQGLDEQFF
TRBV6-6	TRBJ2-1	CATTSGRAGYNEQFF
TRBV30	TRBJ1-1	CAARTMNTEAFF
TRBV19	TRBJ1-1	CASSKIPDRGPDTEAFF
TRBV29-1	TRBJ1-2	CSVELTRYGYTF
TRBV28	TRBJ1-2	CASNSDYGYTF
TRBV27	TRBJ2-2	CASGGAKNTGELFF
TRBV7-2	TRBJ1-5	CASSLAGFQPQHF
TRBV18	TRBJ2-1	CASSPDQYNEQFF
TRBV6-6	TRBJ1-1	CASSYQTANTEAFF
TRBV19	TRBJ1-1	CASSIPTQNTEAFF
TRBV14	TRBJ2-3	CASSPRTSGSTDTQYF
TRBV29-1	TRBJ2-7	CSVESSDRAYEQYF
TRBV27	TRBJ2-1	CASSVAGLANEQFF
TRBV19	TRBJ1-1	CASRLQARNTEAFF
TRBV30	TRBJ1-5	CAWSERRGGQPQHF
TRBV9	TRBJ2-3	CASSAQREAGGSTDTQYF
TRBV15	TRBJ1-1	CATSREQAYTEAFF
TRBV2	TRBJ2-3	CASSEALLAGTDTQYF
TRBV30	TRBJ2-1	CAWTGQGWGEQFF
TRBV6-5	TRBJ2-3	CASTLGRSTDTQYF
TRBV19	TRBJ2-1	CASKTSGRYNEQFF
TRBV5-4	TRBJ1-5	CASSLRTEHQPQHF
TRBV5-1	-	CASSSRDRSNSYEQYF
TRBV7-8	TRBJ2-7	CASSLAGTYGDEQYF
TRBV2	TRBJ2-5	CANQQGWGQTQYF
TRBV30	TRBJ2-5	CASRPSGGQWEAQYF
TRBV10-3	TRBJ1-2	CAISVKIAGVDGYTF
TRBV19	TRBJ2-3	CASQLPGADTQYF
TRBV7-3	TRBJ2-1	CASSLGLTPYNEQFF
TRBV14	TRBJ2-6	CASSQLQGRANVLTF
TRBV10-3	TRBJ2-1	CAISGTSGNGEQFF
TRBV6-5	TRBJ2-7	CASSSPRTGGSYEQYF
TRBV9	TRBJ2-2	CASSVSGRGAGELFF
TRBV5-8	TRBJ2-1	CASSFEWLYANEQFF
TRBV20-1	TRBJ2-3	CSARHSDTQYF
TRBV19	TRBJ2-5	CASSIGEGDLKTQYF